The T cell receptor beta chain under discussion was sequenced for a study of beta chain features in type 1 diabetes. Every isolated RNA sample was fully reverse transcribed, so sequencing captured expressed TCRB transcripts. Sequencing used immunoSEQ multiplex PCR; TCRdb keeps in-frame clones, though not all of them. The table shows roughly 350,000 clones, with 8% to 13% occurring only once. Trimming shortened V by 3 bases and J by 7 bases, and 15 bases separated the two germline ends. Germline values: CDR1 SGHAT, CDR2 FQDESV (reference sequence). This CDR3 has 14 residues. CD45RO/CCR7/CD25/CD127/CD95/CD27 separated CD4+ naive, central memory, regulatory and stem cell-like memory cells by sorting. Turning to this clone: Its specificity is not known.

Overall study results and limits: VDJ junctions from type 1 diabetes patients carried fewer insertions and larger deletions.

Sequenced sample: naive CD4+ T cells from blood. The source is a woman aged 25 to 45 in good health. The chain has TRBV11-1 and TRBJ1-1; unclear D gene. The CDR3: CASSLYANEGEAFF. The CDR3 DNA reads as TGTGCCAGCAGCTTGTACGCAAATGAGGGTGAAGCTTTCTTT.